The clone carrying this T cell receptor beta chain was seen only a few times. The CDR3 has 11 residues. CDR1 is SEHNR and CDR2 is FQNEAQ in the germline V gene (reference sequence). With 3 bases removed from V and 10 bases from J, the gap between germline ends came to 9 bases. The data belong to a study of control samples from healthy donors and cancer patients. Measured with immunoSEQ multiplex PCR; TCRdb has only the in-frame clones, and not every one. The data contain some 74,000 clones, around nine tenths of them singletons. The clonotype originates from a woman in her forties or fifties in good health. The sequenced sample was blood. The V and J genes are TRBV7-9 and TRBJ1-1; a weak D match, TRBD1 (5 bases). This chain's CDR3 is CASSLGGAAFF. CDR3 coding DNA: TGTGCCAGCAGCTTGGGCGGGGCAGCTTTCTTT.